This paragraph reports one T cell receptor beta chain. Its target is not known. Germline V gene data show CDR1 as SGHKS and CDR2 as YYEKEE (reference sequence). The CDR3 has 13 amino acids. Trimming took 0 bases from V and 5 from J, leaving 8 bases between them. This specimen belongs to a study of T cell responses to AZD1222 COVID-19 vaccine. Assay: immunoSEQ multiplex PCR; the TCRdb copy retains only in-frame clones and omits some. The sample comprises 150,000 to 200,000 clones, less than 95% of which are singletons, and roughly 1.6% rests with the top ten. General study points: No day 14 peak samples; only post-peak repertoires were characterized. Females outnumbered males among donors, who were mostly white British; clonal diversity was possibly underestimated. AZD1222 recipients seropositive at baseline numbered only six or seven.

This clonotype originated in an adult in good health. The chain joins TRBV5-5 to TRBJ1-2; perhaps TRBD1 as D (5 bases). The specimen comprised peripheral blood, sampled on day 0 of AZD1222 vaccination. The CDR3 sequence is CASSLGQRYGYTF. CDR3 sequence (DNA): TGTGCCAGCAGCTTGGGACAGCGATATGGCTACACCTTC.